The next 20 T cell receptor beta chains were all read from a single sample in a study of Ad26.COV2.S vaccination and SARS-CoV-2 variants. Profiled with immunoSEQ multiplex PCR; TCRdb holds only in-frame clones, not every one. Among about 400,000 clones, about nine tenths were seen once, and the ten largest hold 1.5% to 2%. Treatment meaning: roughly 18 received Ad26.COV2.S at low or high dose, single or two shots; a few received placebo; per-sample allocation not given. Day 63 after the first vaccine or placebo injection was the time point for sampling. The specimen comprised peripheral blood, sampled in a trial of Ad26.COV2.S vaccine versus placebo. The receptor source for this set is a person between 18 and 65 years old who received the Ad26.COV2.S COVID-19 vaccine or a placebo.

The rearrangement joins TRBV7-9 to TRBJ2-7; 9 nucleotides align to TRBD2. Trimming at V came to 7 bases and at J to 2 bases, leaving 9 bases not matched to a gene. The germline V gene encodes CDR1 SEHNR and CDR2 FQNEAQ (reference sequence). The CDR3 spans 15 residues. CDR3 bases: TGTGCCAGCACCTCCGGGACTAGCCTTACCTACGAGCAGTACTTC. Protein sequence: CASTSGTSLTYEQYF.

This chain joins TRBV3-1 (or the pseudogene TRBV3-2) and TRBJ2-7, with 11 bases identical to TRBD2. V dropped 4 bases and J dropped 1; count of bases not matched to a gene: 3. The germline gives CDR1 LGHDT, CDR2 YNNKEL (reference sequence). The CDR3 consists of 15 residues. The CDR3 loop is CASSLGTSGSYEQYF. For the CDR3, the DNA is TGTGCCAGCAGCCTTGGGACTAGCGGATCCTACGAGCAGTACTTC.

DNA of the CDR3: TGTGCCAGCAGGGGAGGACAGGGGATCCATGGCTACACCTTC. This encodes CASRGGQGIHGYTF. The chain combines TRBV28 with TRBJ1-2, with 9 nucleotides matching TRBD1. With 6 bases clipped from V and 6 bases from J, the junction kept 8 bases outside the gene matches. The CDR3 spans 14 residues. The germline gives CDR1 MDHEN, CDR2 SYDVKM.

The chain recombines TRBV4-1 with TRBJ2-7, with 7 bases identical to TRBD2. Trimming cost V 0 bases and J 2 bases; bases outside gene matches: 4. The CDR3 runs to 15 residues. CDR1 and CDR2 (germline): MGHRA, YSYEKL. This CDR3 reads CASSQDEREPYEQYF. CDR3 DNA sequence: TGCGCCAGCAGCCAAGACGAGCGGGAACCCTACGAGCAGTACTTC.

The chain is built from TRBV11-2 and TRBJ2-1; D gene uncertain. Per germline, CDR1 SGHAT and CDR2 FQNNGV. The CDR3 is made up of 12 amino acids. Trimming shortened V by 8 bases and J by 8 bases, and 13 bases separated the two germline ends. The CDR3 coding sequence is TGTGCCAGCGGATATGACTTGGATGAGCAGTTCTTC. It specifies CASGYDLDEQFF. Full variable domain (missing parts from reference TRBV11-2 and TRBJ2-1): EAGVAQSPRYKIIEKRQSVAFWCNPISGHATLYWYQQILGQGPKLLIQFQNNGVVDDSQLPKDRFSAERLKGVDSTLKIQPAKLEDSAVYLCASGYDLDEQFFGPGTRLTVL.

This chain links TRBV5-1 with TRBJ2-7, with D perhaps matching TRBD1 or TRBD2 (5 bases each). Germline lookup yields CDR1 SGHRS and CDR2 YFSETQ. Trimming took 2 bases from V and 3 from J, leaving 12 bases between them. This CDR3 spans 14 amino acids. The CDR3 region has the DNA TGCGCCAGCAGCTTAACCGGGACGGGCTACGAGCAGTACTTC. Translated, it gives CASSLTGTGYEQYF.

CDR3 sequence reads: CASSLVGTHNEQFF. The DNA of the CDR3 is TGTGCCAGCAGCTTGGTAGGGACCCACAATGAGCAGTTCTTC. This sequence joins TRBV5-4 and TRBJ2-1; D may be TRBD1 or TRBD2 (5 bases each). Trimming stripped 0 bases from V and 5 bases from J, with 9 bases between. This CDR3 is built from 14 residues. Germline loops: CDR1 SGHNT, CDR2 YYREEE (reference sequence).

The genes are TRBV19 and TRBJ1-1, with D perhaps TRBD1 (5 bases). CDR1 and CDR2 from the germline V gene are LNHDA and SQIVND (reference sequence). V was pared by 11 bases and J by 6 bases, with 13 bases between. The CDR3 totals 11 residues. CDR3 protein: CASSWGPEAFF. The CDR3 DNA is TGTGCCTCGTCCTGGGGCCCTGAAGCTTTCTTT.

J is TRBJ2-3 and V is TRBV27; 8 nucleotides line up with TRBD2. In germline, CDR1 is MNHEY, CDR2 SMNVEV (reference sequence). Trimming cost V 1 base and J 2 bases; bases outside gene matches: 8. The CDR3 is 17 residues long. The CDR3 region has the DNA TGTGCCAGCAGTTTATACGTAGCGGGGACCATCACAGATACGCAGTATTTT. Its translation: CASSLYVAGTITDTQYF.

This chain joins TRBV27 and TRBJ2-3; 14 nucleotides agree with TRBD2. The germline V gene encodes CDR1 MNHEY and CDR2 SMNVEV (reference sequence). Unmatched junction bases numbered 13, after V lost 6 bases and J lost 2 bases. This CDR3 contains 19 residues. As DNA, the CDR3 is TGTGCCAGCAGGACCTCCGGGACTAGCGGGAGAACGGACACAGATACGCAGTATTTT. Translation: CASRTSGTSGRTDTDTQYF.

The chain employs TRBV5-6 and TRBJ2-2, with 7 bases matching TRBD2. The J segment lost 6 bases and the V segment lost 1 base, leaving 6 bases of the junction unmatched. CDR1 is SGHDT and CDR2 is YYEEEE in the germline V gene. The CDR3 sequence is 15 residues long. In DNA form, the CDR3 reads TGTGCCAGCAGCTTGATACGGGGAGGGGCCGGGGAGCTGTTTTTT. Translating gives CASSLIRGGAGELFF.

In this sample, this clone turned up a few times. The gene calls are TRBV19 and TRBJ2-7; D might be TRBD1 or TRBD2, each matching 6 bases. V was clipped by 6 bases and J by 3 bases, with 18 bases between them. There are 15 residues in the CDR3. Looked up from germline, CDR1 is LNHDA and CDR2 is SQIVND (reference sequence). As DNA, the CDR3 is TGTGCCAGTAGCACATTCGGGGGCCCCCTCTACGAGCAGTACTTC. Translation: CASSTFGGPLYEQYF.

The J gene is TRBJ2-5, the V gene TRBV4-2; the D is unclear. V lost 0 bases and J 5 bases, leaving 10 bases between the germline ends. The CDR3 has 14 amino acids. CDR1 LGHNA and CDR2 YNFKEQ come from the germline V gene. CDR3 amino acids: CASSQEGSWETQYF. DNA for the CDR3: TGTGCCAGCAGCCAAGAAGGTAGTTGGGAGACCCAGTACTTC.

The table lists this clone with a few counts. The rearrangement uses TRBV27 and TRBJ1-2; no clear D gene. This CDR3 has 15 amino acids. The germline CDR1 and CDR2 sequences are MNHEY and SMNVEV (reference sequence). Trimming stripped 2 bases from V and 4 bases from J, with 14 bases between. In DNA, the CDR3 is TGTGCCAGCAGTTTAACCCGGTCGGGATTCTATGGCTACACCTTC. Amino acid sequence: CASSLTRSGFYGYTF.

The chain has TRBV4-1 and TRBJ1-5; D ambiguous. Trimming pared 1 base from V and 3 bases from J, leaving 10 bases between. This CDR3 region has 15 residues. CDR1 is MGHRA, CDR2 YSYEKL, per germline. The CDR3 DNA reads as TGCGCCAGCAGCCAAGGTCCCGGGTCCAATCAGCCCCAGCATTTT. It codes for CASSQGPGSNQPQHF.

This clone was seen a single time. The V call is TRBV29-1, the J call TRBJ2-7, with D tentatively TRBD1 (6 bases). There are 14 residues in the CDR3. Trimming pared 5 bases from V and 9 bases from J, leaving 23 bases between. From germline, CDR1 is SQVTM and CDR2 ANQGSEA. The CDR3 spells CSVLQQGRFWVQYF. As DNA, the CDR3 is TGCAGCGTTTTGCAACAGGGAAGGTTTTGGGTGCAGTACTTC.

The CDR3 loop is CASSLRPWATDTQYF. Here the CDR3 DNA reads TGTGCCAGCAGCCTCCGGCCGTGGGCCACAGATACGCAGTATTTT. The J gene is TRBJ2-3, the V gene TRBV3-1 (or the pseudogene TRBV3-2); D gene ambiguous. Per germline, CDR1 LGHDT and CDR2 YNNKEL (reference sequence). V lost 4 bases and J 2 bases, leaving 13 bases between the germline ends. The CDR3 sequence is 15 residues long.

The chain couples TRBV6-2 or TRBV6-3 to TRBJ1-5; D remains ambiguous. The V and J ends lost 5 bases and 5 bases respectively, with 10 bases between them. The germline CDR1 and CDR2 sequences are MNHEY and SVGEGT. The CDR3 is 13 residues long. CDR3 loop: CASSGQPYQPQHF. The CDR3 DNA reads TGTGCCAGCAGTGGGCAACCCTATCAGCCCCAGCATTTT.

The chain is built from TRBV27 and TRBJ2-7; 9 bases agree with TRBD1. Trimming at V came to 6 bases and at J to 5 bases, leaving 8 bases not matched to a gene. Germline CDR1 reads MNHEY; CDR2 reads SMNVEV (reference sequence). This CDR3 region has 14 residues. The CDR3 sequence is CASSRYDRGDEQYF. CDR3 nucleotide sequence: TGTGCCAGCAGCCGATACGACAGGGGGGACGAGCAGTACTTC.

This chain connects TRBV7-9 to TRBJ2-5, with 9 bases identical to TRBD1. Germline V CDR1 and CDR2: SEHNR, FQNEAQ (reference sequence). The CDR3 spans 13 residues. V shed 4 bases and J 4 bases; nucleotides not matched to a gene: 1. The CDR3 bases are TGTGCCAGCAGCTGGGGACAGGGAGAGACCCAGTACTTC. Amino acid sequence: CASSWGQGETQYF.